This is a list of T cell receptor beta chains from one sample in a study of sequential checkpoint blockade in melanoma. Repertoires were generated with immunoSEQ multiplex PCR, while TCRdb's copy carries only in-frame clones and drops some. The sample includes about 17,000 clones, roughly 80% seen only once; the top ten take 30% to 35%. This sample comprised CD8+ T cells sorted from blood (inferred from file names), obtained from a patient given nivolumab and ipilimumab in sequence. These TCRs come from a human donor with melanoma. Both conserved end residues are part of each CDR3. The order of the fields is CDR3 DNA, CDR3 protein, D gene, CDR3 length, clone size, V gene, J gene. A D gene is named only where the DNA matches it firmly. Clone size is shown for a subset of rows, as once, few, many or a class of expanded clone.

TGTGCCAGCAGTTTATCGGACAGGGGGTATGGCTACACCTTC	CASSLSDRGYGYTF	TRBD1	14	-	TRBV28	TRBJ1-2
TGCAGTGCTTCTTTAATGTTTGAGCAGTTCTTC	CSASLMFEQFF	-	11	-	TRBV20-1	TRBJ2-1
TGTGCCAGCAGTGAAGTAGCGGGACACCAAGAGACCCAGTACTTC	CASSEVAGHQETQYF	TRBD2	15	-	TRBV2	TRBJ2-5
TGCGCCAGCAGCCAAGGGGAGGGGCAGGGCGCCGAGCAGTACTTC	CASSQGEGQGAEQYF	TRBD2	15	once	TRBV4-3	TRBJ2-7
TGCGCCAGCAGCATCGGACAGGACACCGGATGGGAGCAGTACTTC	CASSIGQDTGWEQYF	TRBD1	15	-	TRBV10-2	TRBJ2-7
TGTGCCAGCAGTCTCGACAAGACATCAACCCGCAACAATCAGCCCCAGCATTTT	CASSLDKTSTRNNQPQHF	-	18	few	TRBV2	TRBJ1-5
TGTGCCAGCAGCTTAGTAGCGGGAAATGATGAGCAGTTCTTC	CASSLVAGNDEQFF	TRBD2	14	-	TRBV5-4	TRBJ2-1
TGCGCCAGCAGGAACCGGGACTCGGGTTACGAGCAGTACTTC	CASRNRDSGYEQYF	-	14	-	TRBV5-1	TRBJ2-7
TGTGCCAGCAGCCCCCCATACAATGAGCAGTTCTTC	CASSPPYNEQFF	-	12	-	TRBV27	TRBJ2-1
TGTGCCAGCGTACCGGGACTAGCGGACCTTAGCTCCTACAATGAGCAGTTCTTC	CASVPGLADLSSYNEQFF	TRBD2	18	-	TRBV27	TRBJ2-1
TGTGCCAGCAGCGTAGGTGGGACAGGGAACACCGGGGAGCTGTTTTTT	CASSVGGTGNTGELFF	TRBD1	16	few	TRBV9	TRBJ2-2
TGTGCCAGCAGCCAAGACCCGACAGGCGGGAGTGAAGCTTTCTTT	CASSQDPTGGSEAFF	-	15	-	TRBV7-8	TRBJ1-1
TGTGCCAGCAGTTTCTGGGACAGGGCGACAGATACGCAGTATTTT	CASSFWDRATDTQYF	TRBD1	15	-	TRBV27	TRBJ2-3
TGTGCCAGTCCCGGGACGAACACCGGGGAGCTGTTTTTT	CASPGTNTGELFF	-	13	-	TRBV27	TRBJ2-2
TGTGCCAGCAGTCCGACAGGGGCCTACGAGCAGTACTTC	CASSPTGAYEQYF	TRBD1	13	-	TRBV6-5	TRBJ2-7
TGTGCCACCAGCAGAGGGGCCGACAGGATACTAGCCAAAAACATTCAGTACTTC	CATSRGADRILAKNIQYF	-	18	-	TRBV15	TRBJ2-4
TGTGCCATCAGTGAGTCGTTACCGGGGAGGCACTATGGCTACACCTTC	CAISESLPGRHYGYTF	-	16	large	TRBV10-3	TRBJ1-2
TGTGCCAGCACCCTTAAAGAGGGCGAGGGCTACACCTTC	CASTLKEGEGYTF	-	13	-	TRBV6-6	TRBJ1-2
TGTGCCAGCATGCAGGTCGTCACTAGCGGGGGGAACACAGATACGCAGTATTTT	CASMQVVTSGGNTDTQYF	TRBD2	18	-	TRBV7-9	TRBJ2-3
TGTGCCTGGAGTCTCCAGGGATTAAATCAGCCCCAGCATTTT	CAWSLQGLNQPQHF	-	14	-	TRBV30	TRBJ1-5
TGTGCCAGCAGTACGACAAATGAAAAACTGTTTTTT	CASSTTNEKLFF	-	12	-	TRBV7-9	TRBJ1-4
TGTGCCAGCAGTGACCAAGGGACTAGCGGGAGTAATGAGCAGTTCTTC	CASSDQGTSGSNEQFF	TRBD2	16	-	TRBV6-4	TRBJ2-1
TGTGCCAGCAGTTTGTCAGGGGGGAGGTCACCCCTCCACTTT	CASSLSGGRSPLHF	TRBD1	14	-	TRBV27	TRBJ1-6
TGTGCCAGCAGCGGGGGAAGCGGGGCGAACTCCTACGAGCAGTACTTC	CASSGGSGANSYEQYF	TRBD2	16	-	TRBV9	TRBJ2-7
TGTGCCAGCAGTTTAGGGCTAGCGGGAGTGGCTTTGGAGCAGTTCTTC	CASSLGLAGVALEQFF	TRBD2	16	once	TRBV27	TRBJ2-1
TGTGCCAGCAGTTTAGGTGGGACAGATCTTTACAATGAGCAGTTCTTC	CASSLGGTDLYNEQFF	TRBD1	16	-	TRBV27	TRBJ2-1
TGCGCCAGCAGCCAAGATTCAGGCCCCGTTGGGGAGACCCAGTACTTC	CASSQDSGPVGETQYF	-	16	-	TRBV4-1	TRBJ2-5
TGCGCCAGCAGCTCGGGGACTAGCGGGCCTATACCCCCCTACGAGCAGTACTTC	CASSSGTSGPIPPYEQYF	TRBD2	18	-	TRBV5-1	TRBJ2-7
TGTGCCAGTAGTGAAGGACGGATGACAGGCTACGAGCAGTACTTC	CASSEGRMTGYEQYF	-	15	few	TRBV19	TRBJ2-7
TGCGCCAGCAGCTTAGGGACAGGGGGGCAAGAGACCCAGTACTTC	CASSLGTGGQETQYF	TRBD1	15	-	TRBV5-1	TRBJ2-5
TGTGCCACCAGCAGAGATATTGGGAGGCAGGAGACCCAGTACTTC	CATSRDIGRQETQYF	-	15	-	TRBV15	TRBJ2-5
TGCGCCAGCAGCCAAGCAGGGGAAGAGACCCAGTACTTC	CASSQAGEETQYF	-	13	-	TRBV4-3	TRBJ2-5